The following is a TCR beta chain sequence with its context. As yet, its antigen is unknown. The data are from a study of cytomegalovirus exposure and HLA in healthy donors. Study-wide results and caveats: Accurate prediction of most subjects' HLA-A and HLA-B alleles from TCR beta sequences was reported. Later genetic work tied a missense DCLRE1C variant to beta-chain V and J trimming. The only immune exposure information that was available was CMV serostatus.

In the PCR, 60 Vbeta and 13 Jbeta primers were used. The protocol was immunoSEQ multiplex PCR, while the TCRdb copy is restricted to in-frame clones and leaves out a portion. The data show some 120,000 clones, with 55% to 70% seen just once and roughly 2% held by the top ten. The ends lost 4 bases at V and 6 bases at J; junction bases unmatched: 9. This CDR3 region has 17 residues. Germline CDR1 and CDR2: LNHDA and SQIVND (reference sequence). This clonotype originated in a woman in her 30s in good health and CMV-seronegative. This rearrangement joins TRBV19 to TRBJ1-6, with 10 nucleotides matching TRBD1. Sequencing was performed on PBMCs. CDR3 sequence reads: CASSTSGQGVSNSPLHF. CDR3 nucleotide sequence: TGTGCCAGTAGTACATCAGGACAGGGGGTGAGTAATTCACCCCTCCACTTT. Combining the CDR3 with reference TRBV19 and TRBJ1-6 gives the whole variable domain DGGITQSPKYLFRKEGQNVTLSCEQNLNHDAMYWYRQDPGQGLRLIYYSQIVNDFQKGDIAEGYSVSREKKESFPLTVTSAQKNPTAFYLCASSTSGQGVSNSPLHFGNGTRLTVT.